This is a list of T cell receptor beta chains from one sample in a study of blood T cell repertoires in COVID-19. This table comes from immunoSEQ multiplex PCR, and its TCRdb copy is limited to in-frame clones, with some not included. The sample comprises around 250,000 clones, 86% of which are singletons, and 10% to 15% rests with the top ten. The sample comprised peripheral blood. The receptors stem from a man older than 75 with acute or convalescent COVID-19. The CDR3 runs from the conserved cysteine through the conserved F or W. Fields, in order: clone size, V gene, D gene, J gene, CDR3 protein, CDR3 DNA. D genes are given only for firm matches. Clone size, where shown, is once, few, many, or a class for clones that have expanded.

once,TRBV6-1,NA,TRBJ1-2,CASSEGKIPGYGYTF,TGTGCCAGCAGTGAAGGGAAGATCCCGGGCTATGGCTACACCTTC
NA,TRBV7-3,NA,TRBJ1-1,CASSREKTGTEAFF,TGTGCCAGCAGCCGTGAGAAAACAGGGACTGAAGCTTTCTTT
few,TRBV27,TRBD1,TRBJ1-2,CASTAQGARGYTF,TGTGCCAGCACCGCACAGGGGGCGCGTGGCTACACCTTC
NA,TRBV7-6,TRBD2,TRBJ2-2,CASSQRGGTSAGELFF,TGTGCCAGCAGCCAGAGAGGGGGGACTAGTGCCGGGGAGCTGTTTTTT
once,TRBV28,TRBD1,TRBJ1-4,CASSYGQGAREKLFF,TGTGCCAGCAGTTACGGACAGGGGGCGCGCGAAAAACTGTTTTTT
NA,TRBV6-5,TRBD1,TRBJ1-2,CASSYQGAGGYTF,TGTGCCAGCAGTTACCAGGGGGCCGGTGGCTACACCTTC
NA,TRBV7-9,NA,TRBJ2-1,CASSTRGSSYNEQFF,TGTGCCAGCAGCACCCGGGGGAGCTCCTACAATGAGCAGTTCTTC
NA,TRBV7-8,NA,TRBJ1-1,CASSVTVDTEAFF,TGTGCCAGCAGCGTTACAGTAGACACTGAAGCTTTCTTT
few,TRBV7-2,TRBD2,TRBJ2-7,CASSSLAGEQYF,TGTGCCAGCAGCTCCCTAGCGGGCGAGCAGTACTTC
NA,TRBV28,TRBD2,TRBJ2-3,CASSPWGGDPDTQYF,TGTGCCAGCAGCCCCTGGGGAGGGGACCCAGATACGCAGTATTTT
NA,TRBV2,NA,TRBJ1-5,CASQGSQDQPQHF,TGTGCCAGTCAGGGGTCTCAGGATCAGCCCCAGCATTTT
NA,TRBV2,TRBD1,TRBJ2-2,CASRGQGGTGELFF,TGTGCCAGCAGGGGACAGGGAGGGACCGGGGAGCTGTTTTTT
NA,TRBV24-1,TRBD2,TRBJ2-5,CATSRANGRRETQYF,TGTGCCACCAGCCGGGCCAACGGGAGGAGGGAGACCCAGTACTTC
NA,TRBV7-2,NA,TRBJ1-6,CASSLRGGNSPLHF,TGTGCCAGCAGCTTAAGGGGTGGGAATTCACCCCTCCACTTT
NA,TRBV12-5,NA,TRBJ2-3,CASGLEQGTDTQYF,TGTGCTAGTGGTTTGGAACAGGGCACAGATACGCAGTATTTT
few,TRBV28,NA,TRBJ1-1,CASSPRGWVAFF,TGTGCCAGCAGTCCTCGGGGGTGGGTAGCTTTCTTT
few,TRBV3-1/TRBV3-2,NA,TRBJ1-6,CASRTGANSPLHF,TGTGCCAGCCGGACGGGAGCTAATTCACCCCTCCACTTT
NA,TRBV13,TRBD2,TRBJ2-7,CASSSTSAYEQYF,TGTGCCAGCAGCTCGACTAGCGCGTACGAGCAGTACTTC
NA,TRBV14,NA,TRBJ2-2,CASSHSGSIRELFF,TGTGCCAGCAGCCATTCCGGGTCCATTCGAGAGCTGTTTTTT
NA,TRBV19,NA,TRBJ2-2,CASRTANTGELFF,TGTGCCAGCAGGACAGCGAACACCGGGGAGCTGTTTTTT
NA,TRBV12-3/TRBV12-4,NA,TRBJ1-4,CASKGQNDEKLFF,TGTGCCAGCAAAGGACAGAATGATGAAAAACTGTTTTTT
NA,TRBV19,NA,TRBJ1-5,CASRAGGIDNQPQHF,TGTGCCAGTCGTGCGGGAGGGATCGACAATCAGCCCCAGCATTTT
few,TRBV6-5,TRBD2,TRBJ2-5,CASRVGLAPETQYF,TGTGCCAGCAGGGTGGGACTAGCGCCAGAGACCCAGTACTTC
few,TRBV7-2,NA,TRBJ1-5,CASSRGDQPQHF,TGTGCCAGCAGCAGGGGCGATCAGCCCCAGCATTTT
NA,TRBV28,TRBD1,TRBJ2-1,CASSSRDSIYNEQFF,TGTGCCAGCAGTTCCCGGGACAGCATCTACAATGAGCAGTTCTTC
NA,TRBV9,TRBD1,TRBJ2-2,CASSVGRTGGTGELFF,TGTGCCAGCAGCGTAGGTCGGACAGGGGGCACCGGGGAGCTGTTTTTT
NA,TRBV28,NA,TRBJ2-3,CASSFSLRSSTDTQYF,TGTGCCAGCAGTTTTTCCCTCCGTTCTAGCACAGATACGCAGTATTTT
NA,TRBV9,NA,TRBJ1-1,CASSVMDMNTEAFF,TGTGCCAGCAGCGTCATGGACATGAACACTGAAGCTTTCTTT
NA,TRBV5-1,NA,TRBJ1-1,CASSPLQAMRTEAFF,TGCGCCAGCAGCCCTTTACAAGCAATGAGGACTGAAGCTTTCTTT
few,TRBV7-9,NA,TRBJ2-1,CASSSGGEQFF,TGTGCCAGCAGCTCAGGGGGGGAGCAGTTCTTC
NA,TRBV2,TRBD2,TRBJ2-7,CASSQGRELVEQYF,TGTGCCAGCAGCCAAGGGCGGGAGCTCGTCGAGCAGTACTTC
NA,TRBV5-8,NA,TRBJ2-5,CASSRFQETQYF,TGTGCCAGCAGCCGGTTTCAAGAGACCCAGTACTTC
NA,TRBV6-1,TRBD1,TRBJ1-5,CASSDHRGKGQPQHF,TGTGCCAGCAGTGACCACAGGGGGAAGGGTCAGCCCCAGCATTTT
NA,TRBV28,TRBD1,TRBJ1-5,CASSSTGVQPQHF,TGTGCCAGCAGTTCGACAGGGGTTCAGCCCCAGCATTTT
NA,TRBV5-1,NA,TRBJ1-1,CASSLTPGVGYTEAFF,TGCGCCAGCAGCCTCACTCCAGGGGTCGGGTACACTGAAGCTTTCTTT
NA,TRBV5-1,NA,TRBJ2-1,CASAPQGGLNNEQFF,TGCGCCAGCGCCCCTCAGGGCGGTTTGAACAATGAGCAGTTCTTC
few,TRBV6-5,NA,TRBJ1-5,CASRPLRGNQPQHF,TGTGCCAGCAGACCGTTAAGGGGAAATCAGCCCCAGCATTTT
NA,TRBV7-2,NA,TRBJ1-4,CASSLARGSFNEKLFF,TGTGCCAGCAGCTTAGCGCGGGGATCCTTTAATGAAAAACTGTTTTTT
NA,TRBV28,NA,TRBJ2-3,CASSRSSGNTDTQYF,TGTGCCAGCAGTAGAAGTAGCGGTAACACAGATACGCAGTATTTT
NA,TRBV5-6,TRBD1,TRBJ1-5,CANLAGQGGGNSNQPQHF,TGTGCCAACCTAGCGGGACAGGGGGGAGGAAATAGCAATCAGCCCCAGCATTTT
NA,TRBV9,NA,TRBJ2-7,CASNTEGEQYF,TGTGCCAGCAACACAGAGGGCGAGCAGTACTTC
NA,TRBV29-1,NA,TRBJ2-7,CSATAGADFSYEQYF,TGCAGCGCCACCGCTGGGGCCGATTTCTCCTACGAGCAGTACTTC
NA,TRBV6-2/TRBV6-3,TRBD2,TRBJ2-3,CASSYTLAGDTDTQYF,TGTGCCAGCAGTTACACTTTAGCGGGGGACACAGATACGCAGTATTTT
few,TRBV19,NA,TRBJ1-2,CASSATVYGYTF,TGTGCCAGTAGTGCTACAGTCTATGGCTACACCTTC
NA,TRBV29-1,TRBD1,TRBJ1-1,CSGTGYTEAFF,TGCAGCGGGACAGGGTACACTGAAGCTTTCTTT
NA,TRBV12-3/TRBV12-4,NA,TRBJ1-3,CASSQATIYF,TGTGCCAGCAGTCAAGCCACCATATATTTT
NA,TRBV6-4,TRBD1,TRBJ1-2,CASSDSNRGRGYTF,TGTGCCAGCAGTGACTCGAACAGGGGTAGGGGCTACACCTTC
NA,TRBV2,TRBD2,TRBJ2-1,CASSGTRSGNEQFF,TGTGCCAGCAGCGGGACTAGGTCTGGAAATGAGCAGTTCTTC
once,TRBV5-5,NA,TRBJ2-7,CASSLETAPREQYF,TGTGCCAGCAGCTTGGAAACAGCACCGCGCGAGCAGTACTTC
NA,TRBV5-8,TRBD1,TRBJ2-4,CASSLLGQEKNIQYF,TGTGCCAGCAGCTTGCTGGGACAGGAAAAAAACATTCAGTACTTC
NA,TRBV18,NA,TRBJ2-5,CASSPSGKETQYF,TGTGCCAGCTCACCCTCGGGAAAGGAGACCCAGTACTTC